This T cell receptor (beta chain) comes out of a study of shared clonotypes between healthy human individuals. At the level of the study: The composition of the donors was two women and a few men aged 18 to 49.

Profiled with immunoSEQ multiplex PCR; TCRdb holds only in-frame clones, not every one. In the table there are some 490,000 clones, around 85% of which are singletons. Germline CDR1 MDHEN, CDR2 SYDVKM. The CDR3 loop spans 13 amino acids. Trimming cost V 4 bases and J 5 bases, with 12 bases left between them. The receptor comes from a woman in her thirties or forties in good health. Some clones in this sample may be carry-over from other donors' samples. The sequencing input was PBMCs. The chain carries TRBV28 and TRBJ2-7; perhaps TRBD2 as D (6 bases). The CDR3 loop reads CASSYGSPNEQYF. The CDR3 region has the DNA TGTGCCAGCAGTTACGGGAGCCCTAACGAGCAGTACTTC.